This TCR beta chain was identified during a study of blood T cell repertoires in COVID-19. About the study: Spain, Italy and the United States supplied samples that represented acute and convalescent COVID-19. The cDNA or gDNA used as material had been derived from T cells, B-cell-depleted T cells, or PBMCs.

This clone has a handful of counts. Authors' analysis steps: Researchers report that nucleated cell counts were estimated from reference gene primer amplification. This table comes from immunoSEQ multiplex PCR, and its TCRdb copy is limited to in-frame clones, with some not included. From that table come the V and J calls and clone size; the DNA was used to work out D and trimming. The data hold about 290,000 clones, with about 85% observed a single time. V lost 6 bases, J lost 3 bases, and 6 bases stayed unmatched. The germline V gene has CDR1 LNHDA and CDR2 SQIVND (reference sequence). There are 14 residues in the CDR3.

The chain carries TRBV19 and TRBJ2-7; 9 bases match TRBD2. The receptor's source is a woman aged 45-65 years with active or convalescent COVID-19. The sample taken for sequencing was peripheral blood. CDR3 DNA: TGTGCCAGTAGCTTAGCGGGAGTCGGCTACGAGCAGTACTTC. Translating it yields CASSLAGVGYEQYF.